This T cell receptor beta chain came from a study of CD8 T cells in Susac syndrome. Whole-study context: Fewer than ten of the sequenced Susac syndrome patients were in remission, and about 6 had active disease.

Germline CDR1 KGHSH, CDR2 LQKENI. V gave up 8 bases and J gave up 4 bases, with 15 bases separating them. This CDR3 contains 13 residues. A word on this clonotype: Its antigen is not identified.

Findings and caveats of the study: TEMRA cells and active patients showed peak Susac CD8+ clonal expansion.

Reverse transcription of about 0.5 to 1 ug RNA was carried out with random hexamers. The authors amplified TCR beta CDR3 across 54 Vbeta and 13 Jbeta using immunoSEQ multiplex PCR. MiXCR was run by TCRdb on the immunoSEQ multiplex PCR reads, yielding one entry per CDR3 protein. The sample has 70,000 to 95,000 distinct CDR3 sequences, around 94% seen once. TEMRA cells were FACS-enriched, and CD8+ and CD4+ T cells were isolated negatively. Sequencing used CD8+ T cells from PBMCs. The receptor's source is a human donor with Susac syndrome. The rearrangement links TRBV18 to TRBJ2-7, with TRBD1 as a possible D gene (6 bases). CDR3 nucleotides: TGTGCCAGCACCATCGGGACACTTTACGAGCAGTACTTC. The encoded protein is CASTIGTLYEQYF. Drawing the rest from reference TRBV18 and TRBJ2-7, the complete variable domain is NAGVMQNPRHLVRRRGQEARLRCSPMKGHSHVYWYRQLPEEGLKFMVYLQKENIIDESGMPKERFSAEFPKEGPSILRIQQVVRGDSAAYFCASTIGTLYEQYFGPGTRLTVT.